This TCR beta chain was sequenced for a study of type 1 regulatory T cells. Study summary: T-allo10 is a Tr1-enriched, alloantigen-specific CD4 T cell product made in vitro.

In regard to this clonotype: Its antigen remains unidentified.

TCRdb analysed the reads with MiXCR anew, one entry per CDR3 protein. Of about 68,000 distinct CDR3 sequences in the sample, about three fifths are singletons; the top ten hold 7.6%. Graft donor-derived T-allo10 cells were described as host-alloantigen-specific, anergic, and alloantigen-specifically suppressive. There are 14 residues in the CDR3. CDR1 and CDR2 from the germline V gene are SGHVS and FNYEAQ. Trimming removed 2 bases from V and 5 bases from J, with 9 bases in between. This TCR was sampled from a human donor in good health. The chain links TRBV7-6 to TRBJ2-2, with D uncertain. The sequenced material came from cultured T cells, either the whole culture or a sorted T cell fraction (not recorded which). The subset was: Tr1-enriched cell product generated in vitro against host alloantigens. The CDR3 DNA reads TGTGCCAGCAGCTTAAATCAAGGGACCGGGGAGCTGTTTTTT. This codes for CASSLNQGTGELFF.